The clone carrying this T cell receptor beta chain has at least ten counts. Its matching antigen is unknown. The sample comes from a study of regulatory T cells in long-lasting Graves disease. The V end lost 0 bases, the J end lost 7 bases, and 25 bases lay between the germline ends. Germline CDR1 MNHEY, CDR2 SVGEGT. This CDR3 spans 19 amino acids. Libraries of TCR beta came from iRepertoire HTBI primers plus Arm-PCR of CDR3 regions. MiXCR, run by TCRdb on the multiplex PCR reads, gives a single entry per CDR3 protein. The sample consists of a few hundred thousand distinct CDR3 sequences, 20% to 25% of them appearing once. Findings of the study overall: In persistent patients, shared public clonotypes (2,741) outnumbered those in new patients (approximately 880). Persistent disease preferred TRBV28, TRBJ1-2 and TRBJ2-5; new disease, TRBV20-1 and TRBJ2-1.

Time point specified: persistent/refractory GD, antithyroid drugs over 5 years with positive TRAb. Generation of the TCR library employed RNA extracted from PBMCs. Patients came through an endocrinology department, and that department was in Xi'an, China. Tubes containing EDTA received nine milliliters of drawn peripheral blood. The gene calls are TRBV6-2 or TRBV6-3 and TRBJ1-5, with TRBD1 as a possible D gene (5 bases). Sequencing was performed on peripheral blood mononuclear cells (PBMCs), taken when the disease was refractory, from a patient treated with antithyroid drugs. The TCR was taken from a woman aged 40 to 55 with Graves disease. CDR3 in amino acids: CASSYSGFPISGVRQPQHF. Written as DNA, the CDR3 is TGTGCCAGCAGTTACTCAGGTTTCCCGATTTCGGGGGTACGGCAGCCCCAGCATTTT.